What follows are 17 T cell receptor beta chains derived from one specimen sequenced in a study of blood T cell repertoires in COVID-19. Some clones are missing from TCRdb's copy, which holds only in-frame ones; the method was immunoSEQ multiplex PCR. The sample includes 53,000 or so clones, 60% to 85% of them seen just once. Input material: peripheral blood. The receptors come from a man aged 45 to 65 with active or convalescent COVID-19.

The rearrangement uses TRBV5-4 and TRBJ2-1; tentative D call: TRBD1 (6 bases). The germline V gene has CDR1 SGHNT and CDR2 YYREEE (reference sequence). Trimming took 0 bases from V and 7 from J, leaving 8 bases between them. The CDR3 contains 13 residues. The CDR3 loop reads CASSLDTGNEQFF. The CDR3 bases are TGTGCCAGCAGCTTGGATACAGGGAATGAGCAGTTCTTC.

This rearrangement joins TRBV27 to TRBJ2-1; tentative D call: TRBD2 (6 bases). V lost 4 bases to trimming and J lost 1 base, with 14 bases between them. Germline CDR1 reads MNHEY; CDR2 reads SMNVEV (reference sequence). The CDR3 has 16 amino acids. CDR3 loop: CASSSSEALSYNEQFF. The DNA for the CDR3 is TGTGCCAGCAGTTCTAGCGAGGCATTATCCTACAATGAGCAGTTCTTC.

This clone has a handful of counts. The chain couples TRBV12-3 or TRBV12-4 to TRBJ1-4; D is possibly TRBD1 (5 bases). The CDR3 sequence is 13 residues long. V lost 7 bases to trimming and J lost 3 bases, with 9 bases between them. The CDR3 DNA is TGTGCCAGCACCCGGGGGGCTAATGAAAAACTGTTTTTT. Its protein is CASTRGANEKLFF.

The DNA of the CDR3 is TGTGCCAGCAGCCGGGACAACTACAATGAGCAGTTCTTC. Residues: CASSRDNYNEQFF. The rearrangement uses TRBV7-3 and TRBJ2-1; the D gene is possibly TRBD1 (6 bases). The CDR3 extends over 13 amino acids. Trimming shortened V by 5 bases and J by 3 bases, and 8 bases separated the two germline ends. Germline V gene data show CDR1 as SGHTA and CDR2 as FQGTGA.

This clone came up a few times. This chain connects TRBV19 to TRBJ1-5, with D perhaps TRBD1 (5 bases). This CDR3 comprises 17 residues. Trimming removed 2 bases from V and 5 bases from J, with 19 bases in between. Germline CDR1 is LNHDA and CDR2 is SQIVND (reference sequence). The CDR3 nucleotides are TGTGCCAGTAGTATACACCACAGGCGCGGGGGGGATCAGCCCCAGCATTTT. Translated, it gives CASSIHHRRGGDQPQHF.

The genes are TRBV9 and TRBJ1-3, with 7 bases fitting TRBD1. Germline V gene sequence: CDR1 SGDLS, CDR2 YYNGEE. The CDR3 length is 17 residues. The ends lost 4 bases at V and 0 bases at J; junction bases unmatched: 10. This CDR3 is CASSPRQGAYSGNTIYF. CDR3 bases: TGTGCCAGCAGCCCAAGACAGGGCGCCTACTCTGGAAACACCATATATTTT. Full variable domain (rest looked up from reference TRBV9 and TRBJ1-3): DSGVTQTPKHLITATGQRVTLRCSPRSGDLSVYWYQQSLDQGLQFLIQYYNGEERAKGNILERFSAQQFPDLHSELNLSSLELGDSALYFCASSPRQGAYSGNTIYFGEGSWLTVV.

The sample holds a few counts of this clone. The gene calls are TRBV7-9 and TRBJ1-2, with D unresolved. Trimming left V 5 bases short and J 7 bases short, with 11 bases between. CDR1 and CDR2 from the germline V gene are SEHNR and FQNEAQ (reference sequence). CDR3 length equals 12 residues. CDR3 in DNA: TGTGCCAGCAGCCGGGAGAGCTCTGGCTACACCTTC. Protein: CASSRESSGYTF.

The V and J genes are TRBV19 and TRBJ1-1; weak D call: TRBD1 (6 bases). Per the germline V gene, CDR1 is LNHDA and CDR2 is SQIVND (reference sequence). With 4 bases removed from V and 5 bases from J, the gap between germline ends came to 11 bases. This CDR3 is 13 amino acids long. The CDR3 reads CASSTQGGTEAFF. The DNA of the CDR3 is TGTGCCAGTAGTACACAGGGTGGGACTGAAGCTTTCTTT.

The chain combines TRBV12-3 or TRBV12-4 with TRBJ2-2; D uncertain. This CDR3 contains 11 residues. V dropped 7 bases and J dropped 8 bases, with 8 bases sitting between them. DNA of the CDR3: TGTGCCAGCACCGTGGCTGGGGAGCTGTTTTTT. Its protein product is CASTVAGELFF.

The V and J genes are TRBV5-1 and TRBJ1-1; D ambiguous. The length of the CDR3 is 15 residues. V shed 0 bases and J shed 5 bases, with 14 bases lying between them. Germline V gives CDR1 SGHRS, CDR2 YFSETQ. The CDR3 sequence: CASSLVGEVGTEAFF. In DNA, the CDR3 is TGCGCCAGCAGCTTGGTCGGGGAAGTGGGGACTGAAGCTTTCTTT.

V usage is TRBV5-4 and J usage is TRBJ2-2, with a tentative D call TRBD2 (5 bases). Trimming removed 4 bases at V and 4 bases at J, with 8 bases between. The V gene's germline CDR1 is SGHNT and CDR2 YYREEE (reference sequence). The length of the CDR3 is 13 residues. The CDR3 spells CASSREPTGELFF. The DNA of the CDR3 is TGTGCCAGCAGCAGGGAGCCCACCGGGGAGCTGTTTTTT.

The chain couples TRBV29-1 to TRBJ1-4, with D perhaps matching TRBD1 (6 bases). The CDR3 covers 14 residues. Deletions cut 4 bases from V and 1 base from J, with 10 bases between. Germline CDR1 reads SQVTM; CDR2 reads ANQGSEA. DNA of the CDR3: TGCAGCGTTGGGGGGACATTAACTAATGAAAAACTGTTTTTT. This translates into CSVGGTLTNEKLFF. Variable domain in full (rest from reference TRBV29-1 and TRBJ1-4): SAVISQKPSRDICQRGTSLTIQCQVDSQVTMMFWYRQQPGQSLTLIATANQGSEATYESGFVIDKFPISRPNLTFSTLTVSNMSPEDSSIYLCSVGGTLTNEKLFFGSGTQLSVL.

The V gene is TRBV4-1, the J gene TRBJ2-2, with a possible D match to TRBD2 (5 bases). This CDR3 is 16 amino acids long. The ends were cut back, 0 bases at V and 7 bases at J, with 15 bases in the middle. From germline, CDR1 is MGHRA and CDR2 YSYEKL. CDR3 in amino acids: CASSQESGLPSGELFF. The CDR3 nucleotides read TGCGCCAGCAGCCAAGAGAGCGGCCTTCCGAGCGGGGAGCTGTTTTTT.

The genes are TRBV7-6 and TRBJ2-7, with TRBD2 as a possible D gene (5 bases). The length of the CDR3 is 15 residues. Germline CDR1 reads SGHVS; CDR2 reads FNYEAQ. V was trimmed by 7 bases and J by 1 base, leaving 17 bases between them. CDR3 protein: CASTSGSGMSYEQYF. The CDR3 DNA reads TGTGCCAGCACAAGTGGCAGCGGAATGTCCTACGAGCAGTACTTC.

The rearrangement joins TRBV27 to TRBJ2-7; TRBD1 aligns across 7 bases. J gave up 5 bases and V 5 bases, and 6 bases lay outside the gene matches. CDR3 length: 13 amino acids. Germline CDR1 MNHEY, CDR2 SMNVEV (reference sequence). The chain's CDR3 is CASSPTGLHEQYF. The CDR3 nucleotides are TGTGCCAGCAGTCCGACAGGGCTGCACGAGCAGTACTTC.

The chain couples TRBV4-1 to TRBJ2-1; a weak D match, TRBD2 (6 bases). Germline loops: CDR1 MGHRA, CDR2 YSYEKL. The CDR3 is 13 residues long. V lost 8 bases and J 1 base, leaving 9 bases between the germline ends. DNA for the CDR3: TGCGCCAGCGGGCTAGCGTCCTACAATGAGCAGTTCTTC. Protein: CASGLASYNEQFF.

The chain employs TRBV27 and TRBJ2-7, with 13 bases identical to TRBD2. In germline, CDR1 is MNHEY, CDR2 SMNVEV (reference sequence). Losses at the gene ends were 2 bases for V and 7 bases for J; bases not matched to a gene: 2. There are 14 residues in the CDR3. This CDR3 reads CASSLRLAGGEQYF. The DNA of the CDR3 is TGTGCCAGCAGTTTAAGACTAGCGGGAGGTGAGCAGTACTTC.